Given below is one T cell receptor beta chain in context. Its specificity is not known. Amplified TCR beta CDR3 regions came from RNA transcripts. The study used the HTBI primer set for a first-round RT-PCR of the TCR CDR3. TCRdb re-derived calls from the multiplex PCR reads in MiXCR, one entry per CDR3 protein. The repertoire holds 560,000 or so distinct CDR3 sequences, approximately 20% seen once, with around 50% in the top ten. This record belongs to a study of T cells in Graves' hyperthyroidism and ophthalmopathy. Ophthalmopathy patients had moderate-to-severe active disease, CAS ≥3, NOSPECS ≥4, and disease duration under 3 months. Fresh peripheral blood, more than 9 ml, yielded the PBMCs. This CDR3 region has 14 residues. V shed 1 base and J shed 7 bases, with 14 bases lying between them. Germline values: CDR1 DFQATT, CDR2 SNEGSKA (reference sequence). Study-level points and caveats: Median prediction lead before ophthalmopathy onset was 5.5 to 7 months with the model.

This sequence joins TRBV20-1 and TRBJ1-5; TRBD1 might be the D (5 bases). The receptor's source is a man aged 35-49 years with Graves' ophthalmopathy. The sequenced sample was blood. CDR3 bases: TGCAGTGCTAGAGGCCCCGGGGGGTACCAGCCCCAGCATTTT. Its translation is CSARGPGGYQPQHF.